This TCR beta chain appears in the sequencing data of a study of T-cell memory formation after mild COVID-19. V shed 2 bases and J shed 2 bases, with 7 bases lying between them. Germline CDR1 and CDR2: SGHRS and YFSETQ. The CDR3 is 13 amino acids. TCR alpha and TCR beta cDNA libraries with sample barcodes and UMIs came from 5'RACE using constant-segment primers. TCRdb processed the 5' RACE reads anew with MiXCR; each CDR3 protein has one entry. Of 57,000 or so distinct CDR3 sequences listed, roughly 10% were seen once; the top ten hold around 1.2%. Sequenced sample: PBMCs or a T cell subset sorted from them (not recorded which). This chain links TRBV5-1 with TRBJ1-2, with D maybe TRBD1 (5 bases). The source of this sequence is a man aged 18 to 29 who had mild COVID-19 (a few samples of this study predate the infection). Cell type and time point are not known. CDR3 amino acids: CASSFRDNYGYTF. The CDR3 DNA reads TGCGCCAGCAGCTTCCGGGACAACTATGGCTACACCTTC.